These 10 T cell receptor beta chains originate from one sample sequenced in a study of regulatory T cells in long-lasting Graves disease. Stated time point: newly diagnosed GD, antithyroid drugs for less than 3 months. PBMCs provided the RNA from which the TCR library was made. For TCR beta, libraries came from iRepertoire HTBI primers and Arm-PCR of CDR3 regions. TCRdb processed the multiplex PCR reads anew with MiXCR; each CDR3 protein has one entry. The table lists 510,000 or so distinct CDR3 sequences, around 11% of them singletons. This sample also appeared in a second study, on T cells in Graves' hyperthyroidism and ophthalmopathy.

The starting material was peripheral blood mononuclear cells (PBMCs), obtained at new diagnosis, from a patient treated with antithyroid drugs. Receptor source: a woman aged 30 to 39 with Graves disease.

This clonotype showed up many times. CDR3 sequence (DNA): TGTGCCAGCAGTGTTCCTCGGGGACAGGGAGATCAGCCCCAGCATTTT. Its protein is CASSVPRGQGDQPQHF. This chain links TRBV2 with TRBJ1-5, with TRBD1 identical over 9 bases. Germline V gene lookup returns CDR1 SNHLY and CDR2 FYNNEI. Losses at the gene ends were 4 bases for V and 5 bases for J; bases not matched to a gene: 9. The CDR3 consists of 16 residues.

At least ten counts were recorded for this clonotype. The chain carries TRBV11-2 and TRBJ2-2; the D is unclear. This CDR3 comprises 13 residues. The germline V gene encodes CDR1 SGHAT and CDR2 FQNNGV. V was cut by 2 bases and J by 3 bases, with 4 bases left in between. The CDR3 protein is CASSLLDTGELFF. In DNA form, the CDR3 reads TGTGCCAGCAGCTTATTGGACACCGGGGAGCTGTTTTTT.

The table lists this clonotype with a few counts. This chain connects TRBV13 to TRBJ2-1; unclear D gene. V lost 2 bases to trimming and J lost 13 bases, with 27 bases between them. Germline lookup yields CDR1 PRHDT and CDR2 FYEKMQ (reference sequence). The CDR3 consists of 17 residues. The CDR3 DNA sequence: TGTGCCAGCAGCTTATATCGTTCACAACAATCTTCCAATTTTCAGTTCTTC. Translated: CASSLYRSQQSSNFQFF.

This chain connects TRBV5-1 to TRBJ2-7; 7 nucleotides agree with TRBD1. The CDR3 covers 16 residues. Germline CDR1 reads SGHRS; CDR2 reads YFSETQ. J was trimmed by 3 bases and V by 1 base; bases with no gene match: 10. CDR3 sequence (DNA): TGCGCCAGCAGCTTGATGATGAACAGGGGTCTCTACGAGCAGTACTTC. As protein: CASSLMMNRGLYEQYF.

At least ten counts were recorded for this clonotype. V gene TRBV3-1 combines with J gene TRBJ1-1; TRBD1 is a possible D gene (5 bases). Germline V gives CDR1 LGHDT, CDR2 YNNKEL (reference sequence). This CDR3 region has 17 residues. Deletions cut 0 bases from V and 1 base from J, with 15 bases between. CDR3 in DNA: TGTGCCAGCAGCCAAGAGGTTGGGACCCCTTCGAACACTGAAGCTTTCTTT. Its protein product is CASSQEVGTPSNTEAFF.

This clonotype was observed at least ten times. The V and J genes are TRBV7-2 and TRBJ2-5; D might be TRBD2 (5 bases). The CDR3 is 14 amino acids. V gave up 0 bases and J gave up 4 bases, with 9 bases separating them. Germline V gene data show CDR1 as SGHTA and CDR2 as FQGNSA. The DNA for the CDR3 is TGTGCCAGCAGCTTAGCGGGAGCCCTAGAGACCCAGTACTTC. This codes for CASSLAGALETQYF.

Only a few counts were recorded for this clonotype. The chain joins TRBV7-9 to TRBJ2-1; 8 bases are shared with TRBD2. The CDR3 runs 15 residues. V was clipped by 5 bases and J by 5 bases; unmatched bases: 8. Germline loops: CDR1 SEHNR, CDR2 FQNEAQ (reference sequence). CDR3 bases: TGTGCCAGCAGCGAAAACGGGAGGGCCCACAATGAGCAGTTCTTC. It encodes CASSENGRAHNEQFF.

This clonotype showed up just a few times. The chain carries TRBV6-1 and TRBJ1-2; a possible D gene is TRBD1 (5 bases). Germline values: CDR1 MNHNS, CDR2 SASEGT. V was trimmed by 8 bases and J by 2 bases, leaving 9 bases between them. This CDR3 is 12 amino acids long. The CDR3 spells CASAEGNYGYTF. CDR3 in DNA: TGTGCCAGCGCAGAGGGGAACTATGGCTACACCTTC.

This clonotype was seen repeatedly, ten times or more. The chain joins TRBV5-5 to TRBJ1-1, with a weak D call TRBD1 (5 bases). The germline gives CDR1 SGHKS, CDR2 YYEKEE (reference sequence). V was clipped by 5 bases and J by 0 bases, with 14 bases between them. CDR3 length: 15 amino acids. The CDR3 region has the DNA TGTGCCAGCAGACCTCACGGGGGAATGAACACTGAAGCTTTCTTT. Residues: CASRPHGGMNTEAFF.

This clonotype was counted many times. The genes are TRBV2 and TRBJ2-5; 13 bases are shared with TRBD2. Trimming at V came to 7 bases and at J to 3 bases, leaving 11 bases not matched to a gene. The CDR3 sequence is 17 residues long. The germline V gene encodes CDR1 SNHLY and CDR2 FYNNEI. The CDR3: CASISFTGTSGEETQYF. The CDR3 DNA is TGTGCCAGCATTTCCTTTACCGGGACTAGCGGGGAAGAGACCCAGTACTTC.